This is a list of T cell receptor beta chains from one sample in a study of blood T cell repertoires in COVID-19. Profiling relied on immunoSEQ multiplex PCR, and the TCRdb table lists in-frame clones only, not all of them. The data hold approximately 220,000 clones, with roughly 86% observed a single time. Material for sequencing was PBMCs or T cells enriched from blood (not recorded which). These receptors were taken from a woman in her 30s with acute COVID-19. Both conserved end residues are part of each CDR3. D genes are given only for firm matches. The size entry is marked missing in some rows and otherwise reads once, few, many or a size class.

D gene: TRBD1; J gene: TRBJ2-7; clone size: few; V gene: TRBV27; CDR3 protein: CASRRSGTGRSRYF; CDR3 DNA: TGTGCCAGCAGGCGATCCGGGACAGGGAGATCGAGGTACTTC
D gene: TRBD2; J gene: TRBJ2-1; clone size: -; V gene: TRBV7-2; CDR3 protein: CASSLAAGAFNEQFF; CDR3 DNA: TGTGCCAGCAGCTTAGCAGCGGGGGCGTTCAATGAGCAGTTCTTC
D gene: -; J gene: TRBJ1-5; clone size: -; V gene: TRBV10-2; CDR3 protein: CASSTGNQPQHF; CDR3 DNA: TGCGCCAGCAGTACAGGTAACCAGCCCCAGCATTTT
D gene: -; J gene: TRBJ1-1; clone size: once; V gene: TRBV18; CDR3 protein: CASSWTVNMNTEAFF; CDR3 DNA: TGTGCCAGCTCCTGGACAGTAAACATGAACACTGAAGCTTTCTTT
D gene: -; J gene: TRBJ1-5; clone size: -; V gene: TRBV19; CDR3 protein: CASSQYRVQPQHF; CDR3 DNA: TGTGCCAGTAGTCAATACAGGGTTCAGCCCCAGCATTTT
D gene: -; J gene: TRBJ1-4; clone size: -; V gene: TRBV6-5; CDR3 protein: CASSYSTGLNEKLFF; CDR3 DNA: TGTGCCAGCAGTTACTCGACGGGACTTAATGAAAAACTGTTTTTT
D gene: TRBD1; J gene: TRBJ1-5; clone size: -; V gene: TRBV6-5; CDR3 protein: CASSPGQGKQPQHF; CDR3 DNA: TGTGCCAGCAGCCCAGGACAGGGGAAGCAGCCCCAGCATTTT
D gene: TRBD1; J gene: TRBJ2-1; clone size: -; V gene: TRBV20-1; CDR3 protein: CSASTPGGVNEQFF; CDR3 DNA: TGCAGTGCTAGTACTCCAGGGGGAGTGAATGAGCAGTTCTTC
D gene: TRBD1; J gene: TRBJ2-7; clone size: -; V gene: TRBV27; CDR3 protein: CASSLGQGVPYEQYF; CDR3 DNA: TGTGCCAGCAGTTTAGGGCAGGGGGTCCCCTACGAGCAGTACTTC
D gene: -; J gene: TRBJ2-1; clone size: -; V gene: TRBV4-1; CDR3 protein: CASSLRQDGNEQFF; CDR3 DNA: TGCGCCAGCAGCCTGAGACAGGATGGCAATGAGCAGTTCTTC
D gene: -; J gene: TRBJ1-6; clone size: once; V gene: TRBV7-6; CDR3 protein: CASSLGVQPNNSPLHF; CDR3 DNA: TGTGCCAGCAGCTTAGGTGTACAGCCTAATAATTCACCCCTCCACTTT
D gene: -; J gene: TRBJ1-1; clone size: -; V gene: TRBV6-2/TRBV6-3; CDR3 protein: CASSYASEGVTEAFF; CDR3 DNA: TGTGCCAGCAGTTACGCGTCAGAGGGGGTTACTGAAGCTTTCTTT
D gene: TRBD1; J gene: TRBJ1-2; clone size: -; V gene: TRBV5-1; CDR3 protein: CASSLEAGGDYGYTF; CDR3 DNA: TGCGCCAGCAGCTTGGAGGCAGGGGGTGACTATGGCTACACCTTC
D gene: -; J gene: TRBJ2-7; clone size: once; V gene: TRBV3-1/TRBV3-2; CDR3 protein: CASSQGRGGEQYF; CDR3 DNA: TGTGCCAGCAGCCAAGGCAGGGGCGGCGAGCAGTACTTC
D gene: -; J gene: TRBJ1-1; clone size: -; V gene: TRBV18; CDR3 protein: CASSPINTGITEAFF; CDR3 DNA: TGTGCCAGCTCACCGATTAATACAGGGATCACTGAAGCTTTCTTT
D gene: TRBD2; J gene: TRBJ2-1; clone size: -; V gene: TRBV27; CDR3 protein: CASSFRAGDNEQFF; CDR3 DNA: TGTGCCAGCAGTTTCAGAGCGGGAGACAATGAGCAGTTCTTC
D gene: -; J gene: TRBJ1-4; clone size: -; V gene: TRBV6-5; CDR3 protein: CASSYRQGLNEKLFF; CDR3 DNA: TGTGCCAGCAGTTACAGGCAGGGCCTTAATGAAAAACTGTTTTTT
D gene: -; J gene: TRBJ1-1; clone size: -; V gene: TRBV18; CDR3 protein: CASSPPLQGWNTEAFF; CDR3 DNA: TGTGCCAGCTCACCACCGTTACAGGGTTGGAACACTGAAGCTTTCTTT
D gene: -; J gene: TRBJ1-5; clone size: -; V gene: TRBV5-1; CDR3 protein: CASSLGPGQSNQPQHF; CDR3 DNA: TGCGCCAGCAGCTTAGGTCCGGGACAAAGCAATCAGCCCCAGCATTTT
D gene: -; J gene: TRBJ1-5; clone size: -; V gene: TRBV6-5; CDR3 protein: CASSYSSRDGQPQHF; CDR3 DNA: TGTGCCAGCAGTTATTCGTCCAGGGATGGTCAGCCCCAGCATTTT
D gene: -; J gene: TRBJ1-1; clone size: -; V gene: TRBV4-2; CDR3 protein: CASSQDGRGNTEAFF; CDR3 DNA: TGTGCCAGCAGCCAAGATGGGCGGGGGAATACTGAAGCTTTCTTT
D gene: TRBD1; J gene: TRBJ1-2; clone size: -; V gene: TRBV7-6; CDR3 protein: CASSGYRGRNYGYTF; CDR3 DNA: TGTGCCAGCAGCGGATACAGGGGGCGCAACTATGGCTACACCTTC
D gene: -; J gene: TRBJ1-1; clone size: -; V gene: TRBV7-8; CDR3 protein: CASSADRSNTEAFF; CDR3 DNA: TGTGCCAGCAGCGCAGACAGGAGTAACACTGAAGCTTTCTTT
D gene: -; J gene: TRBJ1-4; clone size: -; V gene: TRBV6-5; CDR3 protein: CASSYGADYEKLFF; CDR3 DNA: TGTGCCAGCAGTTACGGAGCAGATTATGAAAAACTGTTTTTT
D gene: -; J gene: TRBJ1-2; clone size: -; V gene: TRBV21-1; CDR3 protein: CASSHIWTGAGYGYTF; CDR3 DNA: TGTGCCAGCAGCCACATATGGACAGGGGCTGGCTATGGCTACACCTTC
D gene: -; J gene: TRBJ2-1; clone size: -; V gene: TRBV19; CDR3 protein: CASNWRGDSYNEQFF; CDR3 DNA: TGTGCCAGTAATTGGCGGGGCGACTCCTACAATGAGCAGTTCTTC
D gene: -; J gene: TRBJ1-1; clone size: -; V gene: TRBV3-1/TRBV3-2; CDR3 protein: CASSRDDGELNTEAFF; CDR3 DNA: TGTGCCAGCAGCCGAGACGACGGGGAGCTGAACACTGAAGCTTTCTTT
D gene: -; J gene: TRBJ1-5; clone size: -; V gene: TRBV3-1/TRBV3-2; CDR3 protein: CASSQDTTANQPQHF; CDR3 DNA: TGTGCCAGCAGCCAAGATACGACAGCAAATCAGCCCCAGCATTTT
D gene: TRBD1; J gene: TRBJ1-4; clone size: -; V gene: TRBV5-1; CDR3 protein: CASSRDRGPTNEKLFF; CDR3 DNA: TGCGCCAGCAGCAGGGACAGGGGGCCGACTAATGAAAAACTGTTTTTT
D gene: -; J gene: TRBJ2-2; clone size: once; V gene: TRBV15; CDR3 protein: CATSMETGELFF; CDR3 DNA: TGTGCCACCAGCATGGAGACCGGGGAGCTGTTTTTT
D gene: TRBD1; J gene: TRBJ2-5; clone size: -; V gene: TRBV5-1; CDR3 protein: CASSLRDSIHGTQYF; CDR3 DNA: TGCGCCAGCAGCTTGAGGGACAGCATCCATGGGACCCAGTACTTC
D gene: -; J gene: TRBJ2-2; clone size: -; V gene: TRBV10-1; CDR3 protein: CASSESRGGELFF; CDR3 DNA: TGCGCCAGCAGTGAGTCGAGAGGCGGGGAGCTGTTTTTT
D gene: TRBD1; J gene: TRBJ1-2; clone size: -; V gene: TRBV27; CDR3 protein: CASQGQGDGYTF; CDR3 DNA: TGTGCCAGCCAGGGACAGGGAGATGGCTACACCTTC
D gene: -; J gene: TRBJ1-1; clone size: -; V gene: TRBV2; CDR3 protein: CASSESGGSHTEAFF; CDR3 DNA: TGTGCCAGCAGTGAATCGGGGGGATCCCACACTGAAGCTTTCTTT
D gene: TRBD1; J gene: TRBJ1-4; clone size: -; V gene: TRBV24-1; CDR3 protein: CATRGRDRENEKLFF; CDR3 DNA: TGTGCCACCAGGGGGAGGGACAGGGAAAATGAAAAACTGTTTTTT
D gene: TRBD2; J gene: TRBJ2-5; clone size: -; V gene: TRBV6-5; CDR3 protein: CASTSGGQETQYF; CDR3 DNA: TGTGCCAGCACTTCGGGGGGCCAAGAGACCCAGTACTTC
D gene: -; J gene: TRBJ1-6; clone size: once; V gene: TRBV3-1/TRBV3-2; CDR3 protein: CASSQVADPNSPLHF; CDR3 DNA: TGTGCCAGCAGCCAAGTAGCAGATCCCAATTCACCCCTCCACTTT
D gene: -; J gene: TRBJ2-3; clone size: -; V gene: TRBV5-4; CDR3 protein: CASSLAGVSLSSTDTQYF; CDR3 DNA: TGTGCCAGCAGCTTGGCCGGGGTCAGCCTGTCTAGCACAGATACGCAGTATTTT
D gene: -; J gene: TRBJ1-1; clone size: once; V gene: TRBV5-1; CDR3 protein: CASSRGGIVTEAFF; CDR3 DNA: TGCGCCAGCAGCCGAGGAGGGATTGTCACTGAAGCTTTCTTT
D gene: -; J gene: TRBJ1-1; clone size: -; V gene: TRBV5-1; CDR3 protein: CASSSDTSTEAFF; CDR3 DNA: TGCGCCAGCAGCTCGGACACGAGCACTGAAGCTTTCTTT
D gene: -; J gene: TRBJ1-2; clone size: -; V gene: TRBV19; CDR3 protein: CASSIKAGHGYTF; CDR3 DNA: TGTGCCAGTAGTATAAAGGCAGGCCATGGCTACACCTTC
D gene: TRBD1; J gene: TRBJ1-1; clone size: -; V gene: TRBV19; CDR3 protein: CASSKRQGVVNTEAFF; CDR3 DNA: TGTGCCAGTAGTAAACGACAGGGGGTGGTGAACACTGAAGCTTTCTTT
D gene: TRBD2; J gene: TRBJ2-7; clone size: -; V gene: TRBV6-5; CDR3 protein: CASSYVRTSGVEQYF; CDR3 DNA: TGTGCCAGCAGTTACGTTAGGACTAGCGGGGTCGAGCAGTACTTC
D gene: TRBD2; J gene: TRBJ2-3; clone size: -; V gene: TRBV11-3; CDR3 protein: CASSTRTSPDTQYF; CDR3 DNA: TGTGCCAGCAGCACCCGGACTAGTCCAGATACGCAGTATTTT
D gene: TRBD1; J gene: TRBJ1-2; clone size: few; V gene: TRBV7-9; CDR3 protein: CASSLPGLEGAGYTF; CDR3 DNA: TGTGCCAGCAGCCTTCCGGGCCTCGAGGGGGCTGGCTACACCTTC
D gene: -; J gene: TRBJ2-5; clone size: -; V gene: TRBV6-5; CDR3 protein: CASRGGGMWETQYF; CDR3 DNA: TGTGCCAGCAGAGGGGGGGGTATGTGGGAGACCCAGTACTTC
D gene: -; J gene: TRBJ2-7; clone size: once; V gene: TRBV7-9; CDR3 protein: CASNEDSYEQYF; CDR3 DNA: TGTGCCAGCAACGAAGACAGCTACGAGCAGTACTTC